The source of this T cell receptor (beta chain) is a study of T cell changes during pregnancy in multiple sclerosis. TCRdb's copy holds only in-frame clones and misses some; the assay was immunoSEQ multiplex PCR. The table includes several thousand clones, around 84% detected once. Germline CDR1 LGHNA, CDR2 YSLEER. J was trimmed by 6 bases and V by 0 bases; bases with no gene match: 10. The CDR3 totals 17 residues. The sequence came from a female donor in good health, enrolled as a control in a pregnancy study. The sequencing here drew on CD8+ T cells from peripheral blood mononuclear cells, taken in the first trimester of pregnancy. V and J are TRBV4-3 and TRBJ2-3, with TRBD2 matching 9 bases. CDR3 region: CASSQEASGATGDTQYF. CDR3 DNA sequence: TGCGCCAGCAGCCAAGAGGCTAGCGGGGCCACAGGGGATACGCAGTATTTT.